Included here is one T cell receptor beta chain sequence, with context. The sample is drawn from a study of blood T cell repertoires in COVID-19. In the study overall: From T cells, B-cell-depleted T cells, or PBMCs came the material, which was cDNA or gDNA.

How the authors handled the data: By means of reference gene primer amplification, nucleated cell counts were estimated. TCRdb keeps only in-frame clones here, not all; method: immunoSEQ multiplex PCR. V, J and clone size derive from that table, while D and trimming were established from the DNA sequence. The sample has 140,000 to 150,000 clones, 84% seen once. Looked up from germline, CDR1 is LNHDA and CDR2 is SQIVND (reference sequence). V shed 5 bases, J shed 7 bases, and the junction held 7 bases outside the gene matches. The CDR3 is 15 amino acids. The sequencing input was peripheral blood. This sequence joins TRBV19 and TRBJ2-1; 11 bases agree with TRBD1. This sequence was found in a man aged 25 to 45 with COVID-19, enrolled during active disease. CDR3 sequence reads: CASSQTGTGGNEQFF. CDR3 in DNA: TGTGCCAGTAGTCAGACCGGGACAGGGGGTAATGAGCAGTTCTTC.